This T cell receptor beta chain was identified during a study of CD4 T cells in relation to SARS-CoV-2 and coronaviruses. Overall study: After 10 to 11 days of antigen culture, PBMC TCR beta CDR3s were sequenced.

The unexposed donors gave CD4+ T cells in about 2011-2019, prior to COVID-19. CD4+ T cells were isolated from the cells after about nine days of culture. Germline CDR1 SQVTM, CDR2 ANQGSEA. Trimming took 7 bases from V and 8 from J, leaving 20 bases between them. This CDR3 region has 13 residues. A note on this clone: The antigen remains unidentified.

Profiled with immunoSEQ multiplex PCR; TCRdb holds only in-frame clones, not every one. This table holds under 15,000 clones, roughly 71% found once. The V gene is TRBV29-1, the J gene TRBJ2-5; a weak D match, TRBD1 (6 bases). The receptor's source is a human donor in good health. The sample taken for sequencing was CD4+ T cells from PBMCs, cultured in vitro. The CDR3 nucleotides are TGCAGCGGAACAGGGAGTGGGGGCCGCACCCAGTACTTC. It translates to CSGTGSGGRTQYF. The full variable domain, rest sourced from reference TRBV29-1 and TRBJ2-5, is SAVISQKPSRDICQRGTSLTIQCQVDSQVTMMFWYRQQPGQSLTLIATANQGSEATYESGFVIDKFPISRPNLTFSTLTVSNMSPEDSSIYLCSGTGSGGRTQYFGPGTRLLVL.